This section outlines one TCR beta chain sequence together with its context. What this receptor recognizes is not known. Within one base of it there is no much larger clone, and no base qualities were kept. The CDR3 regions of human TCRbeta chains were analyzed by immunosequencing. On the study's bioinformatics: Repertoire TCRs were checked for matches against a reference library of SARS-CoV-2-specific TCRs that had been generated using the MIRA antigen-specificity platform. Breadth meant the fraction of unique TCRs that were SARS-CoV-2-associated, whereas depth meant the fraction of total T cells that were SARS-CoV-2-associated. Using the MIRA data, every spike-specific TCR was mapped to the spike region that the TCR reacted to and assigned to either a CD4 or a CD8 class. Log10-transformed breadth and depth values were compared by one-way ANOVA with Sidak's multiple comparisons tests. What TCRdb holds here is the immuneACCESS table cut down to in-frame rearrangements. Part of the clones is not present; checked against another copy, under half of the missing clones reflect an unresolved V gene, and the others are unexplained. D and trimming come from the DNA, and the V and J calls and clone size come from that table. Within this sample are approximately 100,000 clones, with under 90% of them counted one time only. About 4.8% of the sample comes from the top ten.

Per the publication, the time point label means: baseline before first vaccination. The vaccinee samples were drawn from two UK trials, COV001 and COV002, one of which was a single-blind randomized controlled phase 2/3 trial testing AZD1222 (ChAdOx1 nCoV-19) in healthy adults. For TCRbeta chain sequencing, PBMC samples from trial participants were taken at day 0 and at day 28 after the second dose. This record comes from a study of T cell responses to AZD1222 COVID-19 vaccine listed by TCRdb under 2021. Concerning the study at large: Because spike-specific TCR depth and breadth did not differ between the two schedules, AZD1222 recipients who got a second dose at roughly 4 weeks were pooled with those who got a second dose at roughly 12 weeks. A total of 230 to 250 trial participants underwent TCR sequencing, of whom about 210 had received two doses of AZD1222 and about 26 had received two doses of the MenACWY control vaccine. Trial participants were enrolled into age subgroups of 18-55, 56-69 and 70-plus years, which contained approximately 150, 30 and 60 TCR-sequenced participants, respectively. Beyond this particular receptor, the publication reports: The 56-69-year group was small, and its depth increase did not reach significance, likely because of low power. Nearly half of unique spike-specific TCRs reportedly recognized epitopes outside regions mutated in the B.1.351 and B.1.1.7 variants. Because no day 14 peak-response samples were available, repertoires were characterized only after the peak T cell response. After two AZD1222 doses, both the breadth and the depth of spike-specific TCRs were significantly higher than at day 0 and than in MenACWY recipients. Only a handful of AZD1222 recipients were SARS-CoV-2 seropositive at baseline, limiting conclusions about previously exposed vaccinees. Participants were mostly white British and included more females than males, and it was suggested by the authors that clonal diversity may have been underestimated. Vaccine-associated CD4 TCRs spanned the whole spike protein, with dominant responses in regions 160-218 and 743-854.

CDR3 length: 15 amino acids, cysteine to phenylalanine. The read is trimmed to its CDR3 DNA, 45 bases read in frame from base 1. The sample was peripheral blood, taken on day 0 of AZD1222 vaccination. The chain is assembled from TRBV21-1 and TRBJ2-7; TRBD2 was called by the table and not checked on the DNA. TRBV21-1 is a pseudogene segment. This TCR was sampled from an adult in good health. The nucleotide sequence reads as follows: TGTGCCAGCAGCCTCCGGACTAGCGTATCCTACGAGCAGTACTTC. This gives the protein CASSLRTSVSYEQYF.